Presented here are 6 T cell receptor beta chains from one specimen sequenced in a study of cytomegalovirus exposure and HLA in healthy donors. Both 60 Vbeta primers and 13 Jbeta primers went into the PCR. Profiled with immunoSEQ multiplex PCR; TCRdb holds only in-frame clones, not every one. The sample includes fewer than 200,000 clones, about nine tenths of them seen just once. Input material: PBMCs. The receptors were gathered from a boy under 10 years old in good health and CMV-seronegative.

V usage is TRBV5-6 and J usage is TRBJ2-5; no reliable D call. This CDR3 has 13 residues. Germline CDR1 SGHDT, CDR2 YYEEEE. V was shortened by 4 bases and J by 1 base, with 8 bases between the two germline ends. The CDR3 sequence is CASSLPLQETQYF. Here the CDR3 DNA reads TGTGCCAGCAGCCTACCGCTCCAAGAGACCCAGTACTTC.

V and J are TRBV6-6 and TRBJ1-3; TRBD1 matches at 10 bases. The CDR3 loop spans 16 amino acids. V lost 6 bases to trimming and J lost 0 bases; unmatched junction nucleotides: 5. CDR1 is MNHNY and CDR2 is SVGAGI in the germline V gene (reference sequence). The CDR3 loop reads CASSGTGASSGNTIYF. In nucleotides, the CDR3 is TGTGCCAGCAGCGGGACAGGGGCCAGCTCTGGAAACACCATATATTTT.

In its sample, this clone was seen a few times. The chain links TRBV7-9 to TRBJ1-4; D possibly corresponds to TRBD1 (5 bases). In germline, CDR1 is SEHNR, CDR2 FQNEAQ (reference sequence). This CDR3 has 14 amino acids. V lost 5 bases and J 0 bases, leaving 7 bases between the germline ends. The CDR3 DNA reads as TGTGCCAGCAGCCCAGGGCCAACTAATGAAAAACTGTTTTTT. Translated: CASSPGPTNEKLFF.

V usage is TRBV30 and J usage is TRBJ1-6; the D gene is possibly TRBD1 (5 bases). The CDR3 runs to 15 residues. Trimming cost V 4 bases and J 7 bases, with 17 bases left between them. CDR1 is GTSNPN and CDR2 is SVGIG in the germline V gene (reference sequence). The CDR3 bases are TGTGCCTGGACCATGGGGGGGGTCGGGAATTCACCCCTCCACTTT. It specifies CAWTMGGVGNSPLHF.

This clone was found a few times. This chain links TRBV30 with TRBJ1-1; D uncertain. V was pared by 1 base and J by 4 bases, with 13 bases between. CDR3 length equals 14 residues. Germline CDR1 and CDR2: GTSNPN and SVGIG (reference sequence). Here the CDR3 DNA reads TGTGCCTGGAGTGCCGGGTCCCTGGGCACTGAAGCTTTCTTT. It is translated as CAWSAGSLGTEAFF. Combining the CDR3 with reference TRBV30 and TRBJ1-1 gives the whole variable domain SQTIHQWPATLVQPVGSPLSLECTVEGTSNPNLYWYRQAAGRGLQLLFYSVGIGQISSEVPQNLSASRPQDRQFILSSKKLLLSDSGFYLCAWSAGSLGTEAFFGQGTRLTVV.

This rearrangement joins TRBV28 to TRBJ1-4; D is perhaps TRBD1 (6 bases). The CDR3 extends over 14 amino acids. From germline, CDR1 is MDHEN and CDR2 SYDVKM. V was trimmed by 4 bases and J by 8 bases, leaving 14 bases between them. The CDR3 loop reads CASSSAPGEEKLFF. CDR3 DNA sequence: TGTGCCAGCAGTTCGGCCCCAGGGGAAGAAAAACTGTTTTTT.